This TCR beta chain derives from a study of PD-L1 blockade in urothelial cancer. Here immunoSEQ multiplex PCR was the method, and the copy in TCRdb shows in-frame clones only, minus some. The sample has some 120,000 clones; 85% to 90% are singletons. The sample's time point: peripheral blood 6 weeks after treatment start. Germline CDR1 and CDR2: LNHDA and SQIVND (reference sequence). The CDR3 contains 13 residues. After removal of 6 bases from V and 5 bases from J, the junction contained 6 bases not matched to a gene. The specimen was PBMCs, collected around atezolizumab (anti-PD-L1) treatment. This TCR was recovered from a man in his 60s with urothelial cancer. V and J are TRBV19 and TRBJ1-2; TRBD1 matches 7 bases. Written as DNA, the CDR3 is TGTGCCAGTAGAGGACAGGCGGAATATGGCTACACCTTC. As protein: CASRGQAEYGYTF.